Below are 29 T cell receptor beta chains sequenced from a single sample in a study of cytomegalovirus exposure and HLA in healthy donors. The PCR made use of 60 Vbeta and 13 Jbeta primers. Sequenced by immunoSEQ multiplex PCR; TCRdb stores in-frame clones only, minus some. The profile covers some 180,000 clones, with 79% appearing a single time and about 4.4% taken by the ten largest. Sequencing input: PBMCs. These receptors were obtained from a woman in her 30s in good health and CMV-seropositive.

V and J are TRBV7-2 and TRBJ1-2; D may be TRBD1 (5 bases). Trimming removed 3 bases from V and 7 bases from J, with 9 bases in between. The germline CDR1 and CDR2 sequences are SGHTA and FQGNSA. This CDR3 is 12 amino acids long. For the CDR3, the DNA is TGTGCCAGCAGCTTGGCCGGGGGTGGCTACACCTTC. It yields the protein CASSLAGGGYTF.

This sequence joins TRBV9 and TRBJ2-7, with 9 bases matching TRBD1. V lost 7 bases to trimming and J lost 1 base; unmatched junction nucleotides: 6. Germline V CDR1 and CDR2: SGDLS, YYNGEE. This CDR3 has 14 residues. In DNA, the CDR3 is TGTGCCAGCGGCACAGGGGGCAGGTCCTACGAGCAGTACTTC. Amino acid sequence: CASGTGGRSYEQYF.

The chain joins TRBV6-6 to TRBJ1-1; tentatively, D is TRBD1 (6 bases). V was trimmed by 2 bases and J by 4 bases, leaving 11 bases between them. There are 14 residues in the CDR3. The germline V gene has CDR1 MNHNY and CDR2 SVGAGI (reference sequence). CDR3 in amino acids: CASSYPVGGTEAFF. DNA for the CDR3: TGTGCCAGCAGTTACCCTGTAGGGGGCACTGAAGCTTTCTTT.

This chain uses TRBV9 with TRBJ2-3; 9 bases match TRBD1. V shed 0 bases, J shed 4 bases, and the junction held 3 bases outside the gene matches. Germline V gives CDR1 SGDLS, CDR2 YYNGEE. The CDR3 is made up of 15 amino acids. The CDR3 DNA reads TGTGCCAGCAGCGTAGTGGGACAGGGTCCAGATACGCAGTATTTT. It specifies CASSVVGQGPDTQYF.

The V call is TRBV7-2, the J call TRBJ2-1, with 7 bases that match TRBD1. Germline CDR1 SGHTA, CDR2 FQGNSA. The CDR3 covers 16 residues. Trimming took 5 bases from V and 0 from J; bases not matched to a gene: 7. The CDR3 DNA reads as TGTGCCAGCAGCCCCACGACAGGGAGCTCCTACAATGAGCAGTTCTTC. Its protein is CASSPTTGSSYNEQFF.

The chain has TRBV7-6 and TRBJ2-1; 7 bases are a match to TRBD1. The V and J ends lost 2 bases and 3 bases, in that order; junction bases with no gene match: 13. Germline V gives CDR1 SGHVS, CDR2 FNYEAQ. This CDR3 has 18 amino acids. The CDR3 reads CASSLRGPGQANYNEQFF. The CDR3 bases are TGTGCCAGCAGCTTAAGGGGCCCAGGACAGGCGAACTACAATGAGCAGTTCTTC.

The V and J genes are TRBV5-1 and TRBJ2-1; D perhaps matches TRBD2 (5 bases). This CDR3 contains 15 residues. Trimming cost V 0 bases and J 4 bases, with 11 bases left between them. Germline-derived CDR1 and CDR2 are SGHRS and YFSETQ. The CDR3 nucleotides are TGCGCCAGCAGCTTGGCAGCGGCCCTTTACAATGAGCAGTTCTTC. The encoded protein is CASSLAAALYNEQFF.

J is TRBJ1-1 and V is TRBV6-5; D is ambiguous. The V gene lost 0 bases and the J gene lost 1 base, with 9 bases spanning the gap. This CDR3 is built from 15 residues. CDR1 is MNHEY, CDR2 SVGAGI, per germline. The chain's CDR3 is CASSYSNRRNTEAFF. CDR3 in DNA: TGTGCCAGCAGTTACTCGAACCGGAGGAACACTGAAGCTTTCTTT.

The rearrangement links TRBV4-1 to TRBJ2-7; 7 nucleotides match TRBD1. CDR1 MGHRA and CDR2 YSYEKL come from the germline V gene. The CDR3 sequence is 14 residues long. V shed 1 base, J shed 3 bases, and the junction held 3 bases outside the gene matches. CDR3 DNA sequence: TGCGCCAGCAGCCAAGGGGACAGTTTCTACGAGCAGTACTTC. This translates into CASSQGDSFYEQYF.

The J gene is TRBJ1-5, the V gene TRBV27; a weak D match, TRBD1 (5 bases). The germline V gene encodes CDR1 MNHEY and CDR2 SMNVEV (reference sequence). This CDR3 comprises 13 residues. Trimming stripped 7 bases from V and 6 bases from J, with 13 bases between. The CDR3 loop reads CASTGQGGQPQHF. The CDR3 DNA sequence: TGTGCCAGCACCGGCCAGGGTGGTCAGCCCCAGCATTTT.

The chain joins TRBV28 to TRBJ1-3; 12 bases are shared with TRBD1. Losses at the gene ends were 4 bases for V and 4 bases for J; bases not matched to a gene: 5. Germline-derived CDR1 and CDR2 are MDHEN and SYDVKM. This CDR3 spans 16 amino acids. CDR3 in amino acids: CASSSPGTGGGNTIYF. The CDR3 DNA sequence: TGTGCCAGCAGTTCTCCCGGGACAGGGGGCGGAAACACCATATATTTT.

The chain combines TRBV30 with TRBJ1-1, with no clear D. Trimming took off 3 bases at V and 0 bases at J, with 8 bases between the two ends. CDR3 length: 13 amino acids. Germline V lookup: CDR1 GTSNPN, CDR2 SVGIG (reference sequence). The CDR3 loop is CAWRPEVNTEAFF. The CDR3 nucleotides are TGTGCCTGGAGGCCCGAGGTGAACACTGAAGCTTTCTTT. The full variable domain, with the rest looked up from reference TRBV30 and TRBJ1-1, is SQTIHQWPATLVQPVGSPLSLECTVEGTSNPNLYWYRQAAGRGLQLLFYSVGIGQISSEVPQNLSASRPQDRQFILSSKKLLLSDSGFYLCAWRPEVNTEAFFGQGTRLTVV.

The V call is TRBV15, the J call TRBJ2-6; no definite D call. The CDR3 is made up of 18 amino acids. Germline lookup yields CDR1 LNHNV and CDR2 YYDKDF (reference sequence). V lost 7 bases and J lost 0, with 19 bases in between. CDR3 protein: CATNNRRFDNSGANVLTF. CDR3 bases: TGTGCCACCAATAACAGACGATTCGATAACTCTGGGGCCAACGTCCTGACTTTC.

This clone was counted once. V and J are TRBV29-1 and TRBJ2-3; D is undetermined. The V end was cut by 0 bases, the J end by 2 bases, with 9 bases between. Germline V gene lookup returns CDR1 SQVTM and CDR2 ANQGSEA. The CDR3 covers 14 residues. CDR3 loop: CSVEDEKNTDTQYF. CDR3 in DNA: TGCAGCGTTGAAGACGAGAAAAACACAGATACGCAGTATTTT.

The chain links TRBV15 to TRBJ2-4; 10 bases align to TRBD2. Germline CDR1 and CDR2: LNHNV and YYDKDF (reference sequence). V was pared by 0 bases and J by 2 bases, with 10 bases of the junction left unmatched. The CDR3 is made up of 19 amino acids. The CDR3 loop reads CATSRDEAGGIRTKNIQYF. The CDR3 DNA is TGTGCCACCAGCAGAGACGAAGCGGGGGGGATTAGGACCAAAAACATTCAGTACTTC. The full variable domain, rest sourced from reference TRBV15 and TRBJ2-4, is DAMVIQNPRYQVTQFGKPVTLSCSQTLNHNVMYWYQQKSSQAPKLLFHYYDKDFNNEADTPDNFQSRRPNTSFCFLDIRSPGLGDTAMYLCATSRDEAGGIRTKNIQYFGAGTRLSVL.

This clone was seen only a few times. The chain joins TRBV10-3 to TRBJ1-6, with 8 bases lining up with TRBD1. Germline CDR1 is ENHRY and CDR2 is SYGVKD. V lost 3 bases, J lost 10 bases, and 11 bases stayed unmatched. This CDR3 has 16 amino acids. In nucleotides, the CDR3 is TGTGCCATCAGTGAACTACGACAGGGGAGGGGCTCACCCCTCCACTTT. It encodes CAISELRQGRGSPLHF.

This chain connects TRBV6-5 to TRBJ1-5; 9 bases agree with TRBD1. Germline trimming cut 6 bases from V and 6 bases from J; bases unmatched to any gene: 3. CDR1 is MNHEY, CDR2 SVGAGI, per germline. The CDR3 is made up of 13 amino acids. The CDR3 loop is CASRDRGTQPQHF. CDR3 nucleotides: TGTGCCAGCAGGGACAGGGGTACTCAGCCCCAGCATTTT.

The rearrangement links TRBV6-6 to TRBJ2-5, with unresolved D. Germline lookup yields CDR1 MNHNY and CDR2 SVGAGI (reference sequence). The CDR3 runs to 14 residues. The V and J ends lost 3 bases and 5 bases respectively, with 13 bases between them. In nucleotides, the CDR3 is TGTGCCAGCAGTTATTCCGGTCCCGCGGAGACCCAGTACTTC. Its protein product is CASSYSGPAETQYF.

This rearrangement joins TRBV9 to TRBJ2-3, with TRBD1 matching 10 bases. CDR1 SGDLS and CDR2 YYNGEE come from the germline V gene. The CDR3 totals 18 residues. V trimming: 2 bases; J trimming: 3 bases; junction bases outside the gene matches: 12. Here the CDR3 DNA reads TGTGCCAGCAGCGTCTCTTCCTTCCCGGGACAGGGGACAGATACGCAGTATTTT. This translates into CASSVSSFPGQGTDTQYF.

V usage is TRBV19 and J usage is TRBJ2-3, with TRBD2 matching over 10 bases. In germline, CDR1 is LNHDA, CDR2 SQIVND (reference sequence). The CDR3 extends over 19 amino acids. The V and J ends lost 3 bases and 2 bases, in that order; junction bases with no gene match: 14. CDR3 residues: CASSMGLAGVPAYTDTQYF. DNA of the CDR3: TGTGCCAGTAGTATGGGGCTAGCGGGGGTTCCCGCTTACACAGATACGCAGTATTTT.

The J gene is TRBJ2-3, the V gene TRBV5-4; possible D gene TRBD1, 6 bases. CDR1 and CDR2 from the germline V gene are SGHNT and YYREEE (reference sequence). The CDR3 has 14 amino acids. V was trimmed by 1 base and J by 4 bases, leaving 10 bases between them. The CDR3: CASSLPPGADTQYF. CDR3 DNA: TGTGCCAGCAGCTTGCCACCAGGGGCAGATACGCAGTATTTT.

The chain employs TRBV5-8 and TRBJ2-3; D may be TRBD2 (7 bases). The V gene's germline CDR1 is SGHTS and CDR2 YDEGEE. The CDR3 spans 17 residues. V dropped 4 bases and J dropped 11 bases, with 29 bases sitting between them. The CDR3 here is CASSLEIARGGIWMQYF. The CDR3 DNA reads TGTGCCAGCAGCCTTGAGATAGCTAGGGGGGGAATTTGGATGCAGTATTTT. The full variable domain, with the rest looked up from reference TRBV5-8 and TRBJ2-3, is EAGVTQSPTHLIKTRGQQATLRCSPISGHTSVYWYQQALGLGLQFLLWYDEGEERNRGNFPPRFSGRQFPNYSSELNVNALELEDSALYLCASSLEIARGGIWMQYFGPGTRLTVL.

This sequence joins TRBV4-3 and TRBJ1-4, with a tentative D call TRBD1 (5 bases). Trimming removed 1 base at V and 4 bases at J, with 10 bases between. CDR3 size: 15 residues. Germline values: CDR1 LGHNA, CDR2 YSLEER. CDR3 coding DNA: TGCGCCAGCAGCCAAGGGTCGGGGGATAATGAAAAACTGTTTTTT. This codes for CASSQGSGDNEKLFF.

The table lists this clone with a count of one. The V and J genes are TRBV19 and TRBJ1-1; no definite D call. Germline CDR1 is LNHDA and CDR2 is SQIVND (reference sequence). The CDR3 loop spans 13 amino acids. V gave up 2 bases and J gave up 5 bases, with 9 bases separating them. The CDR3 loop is CASSIFRETEAFF. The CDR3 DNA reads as TGTGCCAGTAGTATATTTCGGGAAACTGAAGCTTTCTTT.

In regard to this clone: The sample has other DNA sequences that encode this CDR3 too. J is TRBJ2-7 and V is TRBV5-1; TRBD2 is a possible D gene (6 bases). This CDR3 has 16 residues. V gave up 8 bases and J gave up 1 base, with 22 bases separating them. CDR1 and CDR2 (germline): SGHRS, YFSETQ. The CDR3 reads CASSFGGTDHSYEQYF. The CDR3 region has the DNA TGCGCCAGTAGTTTCGGAGGGACGGACCATTCCTACGAGCAGTACTTC.

This CDR3 is CASSLNLLTGLNTEAFF. The CDR3 DNA follows: TGTGCCAGCAGCCTAAACCTTTTGACAGGGTTGAACACTGAAGCTTTCTTT. The J gene is TRBJ1-1, the V gene TRBV11-3; 7 nucleotides line up with TRBD1. The CDR3 runs 17 residues. Looked up from germline, CDR1 is SGHNT and CDR2 is YENEEA. Germline trimming cut 5 bases from V and 0 bases from J; bases unmatched to any gene: 12.

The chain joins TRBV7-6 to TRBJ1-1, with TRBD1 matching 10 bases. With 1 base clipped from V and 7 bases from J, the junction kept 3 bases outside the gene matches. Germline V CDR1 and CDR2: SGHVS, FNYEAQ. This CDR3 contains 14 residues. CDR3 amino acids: CASSLERTGGEAFF. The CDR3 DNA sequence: TGTGCCAGCAGCTTAGAGAGGACAGGGGGTGAAGCTTTCTTT.

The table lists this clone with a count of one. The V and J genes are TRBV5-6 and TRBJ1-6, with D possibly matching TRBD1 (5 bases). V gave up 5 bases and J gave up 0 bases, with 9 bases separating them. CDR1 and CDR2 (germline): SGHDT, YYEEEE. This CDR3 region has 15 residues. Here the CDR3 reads CASRGLSSYNSPLHF. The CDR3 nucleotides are TGTGCCAGCAGGGGACTGAGCTCCTATAATTCACCCCTCCACTTT.

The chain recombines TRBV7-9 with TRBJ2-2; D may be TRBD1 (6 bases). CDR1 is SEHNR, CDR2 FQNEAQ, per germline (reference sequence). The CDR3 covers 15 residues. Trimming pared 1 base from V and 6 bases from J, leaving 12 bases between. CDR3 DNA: TGTGCCAGCAGCTTAGTTTTGGGGGCGTCCGGGGAGCTGTTTTTT. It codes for CASSLVLGASGELFF.